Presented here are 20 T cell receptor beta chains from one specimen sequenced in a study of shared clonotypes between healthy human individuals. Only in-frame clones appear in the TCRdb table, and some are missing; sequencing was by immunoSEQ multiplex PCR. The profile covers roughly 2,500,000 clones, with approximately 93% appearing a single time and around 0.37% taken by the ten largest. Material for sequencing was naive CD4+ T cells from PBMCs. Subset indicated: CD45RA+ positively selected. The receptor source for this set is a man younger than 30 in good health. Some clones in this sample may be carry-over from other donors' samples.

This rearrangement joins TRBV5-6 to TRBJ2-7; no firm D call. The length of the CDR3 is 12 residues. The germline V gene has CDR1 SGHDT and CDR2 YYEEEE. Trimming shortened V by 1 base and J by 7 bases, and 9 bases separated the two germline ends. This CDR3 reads CASSLKGWEQYF. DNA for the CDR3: TGTGCCAGCAGCTTGAAGGGATGGGAGCAGTACTTC.

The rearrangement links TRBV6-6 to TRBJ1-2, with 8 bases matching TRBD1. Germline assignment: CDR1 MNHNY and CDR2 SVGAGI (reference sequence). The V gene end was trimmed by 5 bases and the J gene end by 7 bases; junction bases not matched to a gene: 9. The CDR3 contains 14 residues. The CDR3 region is CASSRRSQGGGYTF. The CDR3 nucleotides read TGTGCCAGCAGTCGCAGATCACAGGGGGGTGGCTACACCTTC.

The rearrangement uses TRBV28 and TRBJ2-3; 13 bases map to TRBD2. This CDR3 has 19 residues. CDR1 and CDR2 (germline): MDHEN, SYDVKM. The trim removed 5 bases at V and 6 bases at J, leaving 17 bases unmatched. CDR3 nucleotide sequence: TGTGCCAGCAGTCCCCCGGGGGGACTAGCGGGAAGGTATTTTGATACGCAGTATTTT. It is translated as CASSPPGGLAGRYFDTQYF.

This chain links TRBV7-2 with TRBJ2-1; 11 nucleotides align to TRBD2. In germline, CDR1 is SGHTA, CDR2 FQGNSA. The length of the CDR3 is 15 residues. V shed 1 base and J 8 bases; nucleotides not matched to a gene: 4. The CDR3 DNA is TGTGCCAGCAGCTTAGAACTAGCGGGAGACTATGAGCAGTTCTTC. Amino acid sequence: CASSLELAGDYEQFF.

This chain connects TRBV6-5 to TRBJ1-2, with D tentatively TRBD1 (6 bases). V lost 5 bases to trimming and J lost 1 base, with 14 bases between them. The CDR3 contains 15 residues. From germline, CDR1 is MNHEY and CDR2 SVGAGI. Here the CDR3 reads CASSPHGTLNYGYTF. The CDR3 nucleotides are TGTGCCAGCAGTCCCCACGGGACACTTAACTATGGCTACACCTTC.

Here the CDR3 DNA reads TGTGCCATCAGATCAGGACCGAACACTGAAGCTTTCTTT. This sequence encodes CAIRSGPNTEAFF. The chain carries TRBV10-3 and TRBJ1-1; D remains ambiguous. The CDR3 contains 13 residues. The germline gives CDR1 ENHRY, CDR2 SYGVKD. Deletions cut 6 bases from V and 1 base from J, with 9 bases between.

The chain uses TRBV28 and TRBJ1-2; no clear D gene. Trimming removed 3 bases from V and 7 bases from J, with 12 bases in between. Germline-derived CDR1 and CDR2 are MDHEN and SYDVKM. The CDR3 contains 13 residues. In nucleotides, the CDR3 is TGTGCCAGCAGTTTTACAATTATTGGTGGCTACACCTTC. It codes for CASSFTIIGGYTF.

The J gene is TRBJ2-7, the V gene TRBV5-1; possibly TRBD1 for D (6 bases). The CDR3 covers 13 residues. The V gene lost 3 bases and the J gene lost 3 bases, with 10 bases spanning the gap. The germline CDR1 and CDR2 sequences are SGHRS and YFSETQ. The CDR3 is CASSWDTVYEQYF. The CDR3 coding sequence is TGCGCCAGCAGCTGGGACACTGTCTACGAGCAGTACTTC.

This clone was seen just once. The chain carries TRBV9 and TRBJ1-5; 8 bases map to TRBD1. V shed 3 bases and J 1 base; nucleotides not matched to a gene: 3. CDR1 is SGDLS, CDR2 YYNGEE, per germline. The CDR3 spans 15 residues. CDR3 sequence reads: CASSGTGRSNQPQHF. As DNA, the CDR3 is TGTGCCAGCAGCGGGACAGGGAGAAGCAATCAGCCCCAGCATTTT.

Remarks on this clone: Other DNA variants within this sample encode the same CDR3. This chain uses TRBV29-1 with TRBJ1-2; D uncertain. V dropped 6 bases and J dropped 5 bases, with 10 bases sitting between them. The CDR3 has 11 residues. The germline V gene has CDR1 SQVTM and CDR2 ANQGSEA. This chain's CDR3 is CSVPGVYGYTF. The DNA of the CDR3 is TGCAGCGTCCCGGGAGTGTATGGCTACACCTTC.

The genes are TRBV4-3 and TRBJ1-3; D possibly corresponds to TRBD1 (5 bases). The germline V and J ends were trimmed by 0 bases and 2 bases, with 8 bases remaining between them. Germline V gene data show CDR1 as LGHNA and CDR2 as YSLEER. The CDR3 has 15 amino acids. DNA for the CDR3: TGCGCCAGCAGCCAAGACTCCAGGGCTGGAAACACCATATATTTT. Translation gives CASSQDSRAGNTIYF.

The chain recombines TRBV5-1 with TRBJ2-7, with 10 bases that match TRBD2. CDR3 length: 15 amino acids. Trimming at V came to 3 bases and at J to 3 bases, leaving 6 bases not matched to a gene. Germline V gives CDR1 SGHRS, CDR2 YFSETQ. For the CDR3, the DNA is TGCGCCAGCAGCTCCACTAGCGGGAACTACTACGAGCAGTACTTC. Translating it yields CASSSTSGNYYEQYF.

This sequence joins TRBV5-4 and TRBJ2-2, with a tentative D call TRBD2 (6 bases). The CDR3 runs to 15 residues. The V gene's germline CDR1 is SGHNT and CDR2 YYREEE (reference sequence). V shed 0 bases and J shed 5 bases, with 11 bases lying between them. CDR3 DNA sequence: TGTGCCAGCAGCTTGGTGGCGGGAAGAACCGGGGAGCTGTTTTTT. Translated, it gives CASSLVAGRTGELFF. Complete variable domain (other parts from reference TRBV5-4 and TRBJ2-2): ETGVTQSPTHLIKTRGQQVTLRCSSQSGHNTVSWYQQALGQGPQFIFQYYREEENGRGNFPPRFSGLQFPNYSSELNVNALELDDSALYLCASSLVAGRTGELFFGEGSRLTVL.

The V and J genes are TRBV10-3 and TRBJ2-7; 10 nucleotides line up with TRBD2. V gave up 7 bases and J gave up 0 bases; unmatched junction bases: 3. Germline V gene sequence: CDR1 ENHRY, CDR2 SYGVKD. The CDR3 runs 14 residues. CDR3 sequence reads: CAIKGTSDSYEQYF. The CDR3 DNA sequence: TGTGCCATCAAGGGGACTAGCGACTCCTACGAGCAGTACTTC.

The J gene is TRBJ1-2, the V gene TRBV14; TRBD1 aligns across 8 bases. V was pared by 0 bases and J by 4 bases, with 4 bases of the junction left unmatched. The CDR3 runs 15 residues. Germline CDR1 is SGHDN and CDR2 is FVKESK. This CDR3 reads CASSQDGRGLYGYTF. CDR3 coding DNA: TGTGCCAGCAGCCAAGACGGCAGGGGGCTCTATGGCTACACCTTC.

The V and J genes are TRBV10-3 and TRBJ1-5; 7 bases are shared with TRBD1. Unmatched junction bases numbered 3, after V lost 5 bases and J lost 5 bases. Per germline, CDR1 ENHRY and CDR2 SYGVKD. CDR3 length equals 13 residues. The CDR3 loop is CAISWTGDQPQHF. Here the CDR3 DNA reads TGTGCCATCAGTTGGACAGGTGATCAGCCCCAGCATTTT.

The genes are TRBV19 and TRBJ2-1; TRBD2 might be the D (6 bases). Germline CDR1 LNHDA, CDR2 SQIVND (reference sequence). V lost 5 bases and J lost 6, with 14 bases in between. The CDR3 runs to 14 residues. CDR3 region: CASSGGGLLNEQFF. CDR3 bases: TGTGCCAGTAGTGGGGGAGGACTCCTCAATGAGCAGTTCTTC. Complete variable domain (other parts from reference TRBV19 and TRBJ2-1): DGGITQSPKYLFRKEGQNVTLSCEQNLNHDAMYWYRQDPGQGLRLIYYSQIVNDFQKGDIAEGYSVSREKKESFPLTVTSAQKNPTAFYLCASSGGGLLNEQFFGPGTRLTVL.

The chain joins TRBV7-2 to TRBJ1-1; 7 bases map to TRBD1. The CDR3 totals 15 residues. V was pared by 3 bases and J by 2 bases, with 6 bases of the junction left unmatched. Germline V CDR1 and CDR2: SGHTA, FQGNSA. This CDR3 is CASSFSGQSNTEAFF. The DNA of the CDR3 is TGTGCCAGCAGCTTCTCGGGACAGTCAAACACTGAAGCTTTCTTT.

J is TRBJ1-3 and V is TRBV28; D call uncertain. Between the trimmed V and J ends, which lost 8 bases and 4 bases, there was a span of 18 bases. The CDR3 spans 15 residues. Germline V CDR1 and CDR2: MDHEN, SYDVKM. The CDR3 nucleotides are TGTGCCAGCTCCACGGGAAGGTGGCGGGGAAACACCATATATTTT. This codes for CASSTGRWRGNTIYF.

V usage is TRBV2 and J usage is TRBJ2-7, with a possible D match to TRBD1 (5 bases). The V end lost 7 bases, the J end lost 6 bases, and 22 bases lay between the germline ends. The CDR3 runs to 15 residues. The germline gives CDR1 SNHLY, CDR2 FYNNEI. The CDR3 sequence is CASTPKGPPVREQYF. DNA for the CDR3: TGTGCCAGCACCCCGAAGGGGCCTCCCGTGCGCGAGCAGTACTTC.